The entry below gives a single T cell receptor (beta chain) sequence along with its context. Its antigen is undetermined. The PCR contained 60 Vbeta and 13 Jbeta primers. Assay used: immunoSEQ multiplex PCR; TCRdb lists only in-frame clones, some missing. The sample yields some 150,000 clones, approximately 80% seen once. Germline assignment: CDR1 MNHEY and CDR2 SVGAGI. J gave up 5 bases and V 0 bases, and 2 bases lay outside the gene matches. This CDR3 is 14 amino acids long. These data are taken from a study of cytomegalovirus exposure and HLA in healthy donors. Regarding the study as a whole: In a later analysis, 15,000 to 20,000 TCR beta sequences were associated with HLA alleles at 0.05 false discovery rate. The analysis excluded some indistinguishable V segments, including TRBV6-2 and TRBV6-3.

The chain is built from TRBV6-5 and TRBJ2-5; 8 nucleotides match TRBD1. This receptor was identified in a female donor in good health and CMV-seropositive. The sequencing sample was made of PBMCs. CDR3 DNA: TGTGCCAGCAGTTACTCGCAGGGGGCTGAGACCCAGTACTTC. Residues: CASSYSQGAETQYF.